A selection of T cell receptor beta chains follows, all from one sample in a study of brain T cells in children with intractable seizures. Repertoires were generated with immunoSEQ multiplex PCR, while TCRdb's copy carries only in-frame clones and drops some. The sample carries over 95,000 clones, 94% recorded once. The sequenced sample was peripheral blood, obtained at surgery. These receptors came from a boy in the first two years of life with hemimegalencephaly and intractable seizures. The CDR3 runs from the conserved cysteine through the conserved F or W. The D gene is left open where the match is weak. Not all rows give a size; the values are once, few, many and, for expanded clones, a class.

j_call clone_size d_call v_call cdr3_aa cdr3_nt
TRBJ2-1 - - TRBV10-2 CASSPYNEQFF TGCGCCAGCAGCCCTTACAATGAGCAGTTCTTC
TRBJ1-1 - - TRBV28 CASSFRPGALGTEAFF TGTGCCAGCAGTTTCCGTCCCGGGGCCCTCGGGACTGAAGCTTTCTTT
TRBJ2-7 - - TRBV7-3 CASSLAEESGEQYF TGTGCCAGCAGCCTGGCCGAGGAGTCTGGGGAGCAGTACTTC
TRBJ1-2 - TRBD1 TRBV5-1 CASSLGTGSWSYGYTF TGCGCCAGCAGTTTAGGGACAGGGTCTTGGAGCTATGGCTACACCTTC
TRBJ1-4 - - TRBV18 CASSPLYTATNEKLFF TGTGCCAGCTCACCACTCTACACCGCAACTAATGAAAAACTGTTTTTT
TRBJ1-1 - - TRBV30 CAWSGVAEAFF TGTGCCTGGAGTGGGGTCGCTGAAGCTTTCTTT
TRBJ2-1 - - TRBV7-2 CASSLKSVGHNEQFF TGTGCCAGCAGCTTAAAGTCGGTAGGCCACAATGAGCAGTTCTTC
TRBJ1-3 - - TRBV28 CASSFSRSGNTIYF TGTGCCAGCAGTTTTAGCCGCTCTGGAAACACCATATATTTT
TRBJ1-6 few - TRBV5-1 CASSLIGHSPLHF TGCGCCAGCAGCTTGATTGGTCATTCACCCCTCCACTTT
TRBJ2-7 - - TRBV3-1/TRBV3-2 CASSQAVQYEQYF TGTGCCAGCAGCCAAGCCGTACAATACGAGCAGTACTTC
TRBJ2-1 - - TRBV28 CASSSPRLRDNEQFF TGTGCCAGCAGTTCCCCGAGACTACGGGACAATGAGCAGTTCTTC
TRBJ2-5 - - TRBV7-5 CARSLVSQGQETQYF TGTGCCAGAAGCTTAGTGAGTCAGGGCCAAGAGACCCAGTACTTC
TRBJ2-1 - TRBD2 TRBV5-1 CASSGSTSGSRYNEQFF TGCGCCAGCAGCGGGTCGACTAGCGGGAGTAGGTACAATGAGCAGTTCTTC
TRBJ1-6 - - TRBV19 CASSINNSPLHF TGTGCCAGTAGTATTAATAATTCACCCCTCCACTTT
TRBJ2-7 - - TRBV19 CASSPHLGYEQYF TGTGCCAGTAGTCCGCACCTGGGCTACGAGCAGTACTTC
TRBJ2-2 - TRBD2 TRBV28 CASSGRAKNTGELFF TGTGCCAGCAGCGGGAGGGCCAAGAACACCGGGGAGCTGTTTTTT
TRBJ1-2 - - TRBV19 CASSILGVTEGYTF TGTGCCAGTAGTATATTAGGGGTAACAGAGGGCTACACCTTC
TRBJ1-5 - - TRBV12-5 CASALGGQPQHF TGTGCTAGTGCGCTGGGGGGACAGCCCCAGCATTTT
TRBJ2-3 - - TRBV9 CASSVEGREVTDTQYF TGTGCCAGCAGCGTAGAAGGGCGGGAAGTGACAGATACGCAGTATTTT
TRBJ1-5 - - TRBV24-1 CATGDRGNQPQHF TGTGCCACCGGAGATCGAGGCAATCAGCCCCAGCATTTT